These T cell receptor beta chains were read from a single sample in a study of OX40 agonist ivuxolimab in advanced cancers. This table comes from immunoSEQ multiplex PCR, and its TCRdb copy is limited to in-frame clones, with some not included. The sample yields 50,000 to 65,000 clones, over 75% seen once. The sample consisted of CD4+ or CD8+ T cells sorted from blood, taken in a trial of the OX40 agonist ivuxolimab. These receptors were obtained from an adult with an advanced solid tumor such as melanoma, head and neck, liver or kidney cancer. Both conserved end residues are part of each CDR3. D genes are given only for firm matches. Size is stated for part of the rows, as once, few or many counts, or as a class when the clone is expanded.

d_call clone_size j_call v_call cdr3_aa cdr3_nt
. . TRBJ2-2 TRBV28 CASTLGGTANTGELFF TGTGCCAGCACCTTAGGAGGGACGGCGAACACCGGGGAGCTGTTTTTT
. . TRBJ1-5 TRBV19 CASSIENQPQHF TGTGCCAGTAGTATAGAAAATCAGCCCCAGCATTTT
. once TRBJ2-5 TRBV11-3 CASSLGEETQYF TGTGCCAGCAGCTTAGGGGAAGAGACCCAGTACTTC
TRBD1 . TRBJ1-1 TRBV30 CAWSRQGGNTEAFF TGTGCCTGGAGTCGGCAGGGGGGAAACACTGAAGCTTTCTTT
TRBD1 few TRBJ1-6 TRBV7-9 CASSLDVTGDSPLHF TGTGCCAGCAGCTTAGACGTAACAGGGGATTCACCCCTCCACTTT
. . TRBJ2-5 TRBV6-5 CASSLQGVPQETQYF TGTGCCAGCAGCTTACAGGGTGTGCCCCAAGAGACCCAGTACTTC
. . TRBJ2-7 TRBV7-2 CASSLEGTREASYEQYF TGTGCCAGCAGCTTAGAGGGGACCCGCGAGGCTTCCTACGAGCAGTACTTC
. . TRBJ1-4 TRBV19 CASRSPGATNEKLFF TGTGCCAGTAGGAGTCCCGGAGCAACTAATGAAAAACTGTTTTTT
. . TRBJ2-7 TRBV29-1 CSVVGQSSYEQYF TGCAGCGTCGTAGGACAGAGCTCCTACGAGCAGTACTTC
. . TRBJ1-2 TRBV19 CASRPRDTDGYTF TGTGCCAGTAGACCGCGGGACACCGATGGCTACACCTTC
TRBD2 . TRBJ2-3 TRBV29-1 CSVEWGLAENTDTQYF TGCAGCGTTGAATGGGGACTAGCGGAGAACACAGATACGCAGTATTTT
TRBD1 . TRBJ1-6 TRBV10-2 CASSENRGSYNSPLHF TGCGCCAGCAGTGAAAACAGGGGGTCCTATAATTCACCCCTCCACTTT
. . TRBJ2-5 TRBV5-1 CASSSSAGLTTQETQYF TGCGCCAGCAGCTCTAGCGCAGGGCTGACAACACAAGAGACCCAGTACTTC
. . TRBJ1-3 TRBV9 CASSIGNTIYF TGTGCCAGCAGCATTGGAAACACCATATATTTT
. few TRBJ1-1 TRBV19 CASSSTTNTEAFF TGTGCCAGTAGTTCCACTACGAACACTGAAGCTTTCTTT
TRBD1 . TRBJ1-1 TRBV2 CASSANRGRNTEAFF TGTGCCAGCAGTGCAAACAGGGGGAGGAACACTGAAGCTTTCTTT
TRBD2 . TRBJ2-1 TRBV6-5 CASSYQGLAGGNEQFF TGTGCCAGCAGTTACCAGGGACTAGCGGGTGGGAATGAGCAGTTCTTC
. . TRBJ2-1 TRBV7-9 CASSLRIAYNEQFF TGTGCCAGCAGCCTACGTATAGCCTACAATGAGCAGTTCTTC
. . TRBJ2-5 TRBV18 CASSERWGQETQYF TGTGCCAGCTCGGAAAGGTGGGGGCAAGAGACCCAGTACTTC
. . TRBJ1-6 TRBV30 CAWGDRSGSPLHF TGTGCCTGGGGTGACAGGTCCGGGTCACCCCTCCACTTT
. . TRBJ1-6 TRBV6-5 CASSYVERTYSPLHF TGTGCCAGCAGTTACGTGGAGCGGACCTATTCACCCCTCCACTTT
TRBD2 . TRBJ2-1 TRBV5-1 CASSLVSGGPYNEQFF TGCGCCAGCAGCTTGGTATCGGGGGGGCCTTACAATGAGCAGTTCTTC
. . TRBJ2-7 TRBV7-6 CASSPLATRDEQYF TGTGCCAGCAGCCCTTTGGCCACTCGGGACGAGCAGTACTTC
. once TRBJ1-2 TRBV5-4 CASSSGTANYGYTF TGTGCCAGCAGCTCCGGGACGGCGAACTATGGCTACACCTTC
. . TRBJ2-2 TRBV28 CASSLGGGARELFF TGTGCCAGCAGTTTAGGAGGGGGGGCCCGGGAGCTGTTTTTT
. once TRBJ2-5 TRBV10-1 CASNRDVQETQYF TGCGCCAGCAACCGGGACGTCCAAGAGACCCAGTACTTC
. . TRBJ1-5 TRBV7-2 CASSLMGAGQPQHF TGTGCCAGCAGCTTAATGGGGGCAGGGCAGCCCCAGCATTTT
. . TRBJ2-7 TRBV6-5 CASIDSPARNEQYF TGTGCCAGCATAGACAGCCCGGCTCGGAACGAGCAGTACTTC
. . TRBJ2-3 TRBV11-2 CASSLRGVTDTQYF TGTGCCAGCAGCCTCCGGGGAGTAACAGATACGCAGTATTTT
. . TRBJ2-3 TRBV5-5 CASSPRETGFTDTQYF TGTGCCAGCAGCCCCCGCGAGACGGGCTTCACAGATACGCAGTATTTT
. few TRBJ2-3 TRBV5-3 CARSLLLGPDTQYF TGTGCCAGAAGCTTGTTACTGGGGCCAGATACGCAGTATTTT
. once TRBJ2-5 TRBV7-2 CASSLGGTYQETQYF TGTGCCAGCAGCTTAGGCGGGACCTACCAAGAGACCCAGTACTTC
. . TRBJ1-5 TRBV19 CASSMGINGGQPQHF TGTGCCAGTAGTATGGGTATCAACGGCGGTCAGCCCCAGCATTTT
TRBD1 . TRBJ2-7 TRBV18 CASSPLTGQGGEQYF TGTGCCAGCTCACCTTTGACTGGACAGGGGGGCGAGCAGTACTTC
. few TRBJ1-5 TRBV6-1 CASSEADQPQHF TGTGCCAGCAGTGAGGCAGATCAGCCCCAGCATTTT
. . TRBJ1-3 TRBV18 CASSPDGRSGNTIYF TGTGCCAGCTCACCGGACGGGCGCTCTGGAAACACCATATATTTT
TRBD1 . TRBJ2-7 TRBV5-4 CASSLDRGRYEQYF TGTGCCAGCAGCTTAGACAGGGGGCGTTACGAGCAGTACTTC
. . TRBJ2-1 TRBV7-2 CASSSRGGGHNEQFF TGTGCCAGCAGCAGTAGGGGGGGTGGTCACAATGAGCAGTTCTTC
TRBD1 . TRBJ2-6 TRBV10-3 CAISDTGAGANVLTF TGTGCCATCAGTGATACAGGGGCTGGGGCCAACGTCCTGACTTTC
TRBD2 . TRBJ2-3 TRBV19 CASSTVGRTDTQYF TGTGCCAGTAGTACCGTCGGGAGGACAGATACGCAGTATTTT
. . TRBJ1-1 TRBV19 CASSTISGNTEAFF TGTGCCAGTAGCACGATCTCGGGGAACACTGAAGCTTTCTTT
TRBD1 . TRBJ2-7 TRBV4-1 CASTKEDPAGTGTSPPIF TGCGCCAGCACCAAAGAGGACCCTGCCGGGACAGGGACCTCCCCACCGATATTC